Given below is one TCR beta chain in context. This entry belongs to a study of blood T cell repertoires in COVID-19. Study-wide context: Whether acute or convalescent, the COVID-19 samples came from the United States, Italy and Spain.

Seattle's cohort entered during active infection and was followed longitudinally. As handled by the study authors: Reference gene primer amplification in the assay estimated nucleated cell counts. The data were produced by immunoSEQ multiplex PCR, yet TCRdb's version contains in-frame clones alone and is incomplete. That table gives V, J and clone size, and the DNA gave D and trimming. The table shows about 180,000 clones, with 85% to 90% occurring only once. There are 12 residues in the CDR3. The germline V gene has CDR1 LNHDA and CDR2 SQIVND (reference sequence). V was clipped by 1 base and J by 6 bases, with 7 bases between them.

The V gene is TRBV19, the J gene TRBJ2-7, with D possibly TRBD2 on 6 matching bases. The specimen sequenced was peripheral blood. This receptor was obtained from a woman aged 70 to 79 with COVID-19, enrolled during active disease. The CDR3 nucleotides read TGTGCCAGTAGTATAGGACTAGGCGAGCAGTACTTC. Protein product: CASSIGLGEQYF. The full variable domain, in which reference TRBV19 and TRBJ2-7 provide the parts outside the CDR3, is DGGITQSPKYLFRKEGQNVTLSCEQNLNHDAMYWYRQDPGQGLRLIYYSQIVNDFQKGDIAEGYSVSREKKESFPLTVTSAQKNPTAFYLCASSIGLGEQYFGPGTRLTVT.